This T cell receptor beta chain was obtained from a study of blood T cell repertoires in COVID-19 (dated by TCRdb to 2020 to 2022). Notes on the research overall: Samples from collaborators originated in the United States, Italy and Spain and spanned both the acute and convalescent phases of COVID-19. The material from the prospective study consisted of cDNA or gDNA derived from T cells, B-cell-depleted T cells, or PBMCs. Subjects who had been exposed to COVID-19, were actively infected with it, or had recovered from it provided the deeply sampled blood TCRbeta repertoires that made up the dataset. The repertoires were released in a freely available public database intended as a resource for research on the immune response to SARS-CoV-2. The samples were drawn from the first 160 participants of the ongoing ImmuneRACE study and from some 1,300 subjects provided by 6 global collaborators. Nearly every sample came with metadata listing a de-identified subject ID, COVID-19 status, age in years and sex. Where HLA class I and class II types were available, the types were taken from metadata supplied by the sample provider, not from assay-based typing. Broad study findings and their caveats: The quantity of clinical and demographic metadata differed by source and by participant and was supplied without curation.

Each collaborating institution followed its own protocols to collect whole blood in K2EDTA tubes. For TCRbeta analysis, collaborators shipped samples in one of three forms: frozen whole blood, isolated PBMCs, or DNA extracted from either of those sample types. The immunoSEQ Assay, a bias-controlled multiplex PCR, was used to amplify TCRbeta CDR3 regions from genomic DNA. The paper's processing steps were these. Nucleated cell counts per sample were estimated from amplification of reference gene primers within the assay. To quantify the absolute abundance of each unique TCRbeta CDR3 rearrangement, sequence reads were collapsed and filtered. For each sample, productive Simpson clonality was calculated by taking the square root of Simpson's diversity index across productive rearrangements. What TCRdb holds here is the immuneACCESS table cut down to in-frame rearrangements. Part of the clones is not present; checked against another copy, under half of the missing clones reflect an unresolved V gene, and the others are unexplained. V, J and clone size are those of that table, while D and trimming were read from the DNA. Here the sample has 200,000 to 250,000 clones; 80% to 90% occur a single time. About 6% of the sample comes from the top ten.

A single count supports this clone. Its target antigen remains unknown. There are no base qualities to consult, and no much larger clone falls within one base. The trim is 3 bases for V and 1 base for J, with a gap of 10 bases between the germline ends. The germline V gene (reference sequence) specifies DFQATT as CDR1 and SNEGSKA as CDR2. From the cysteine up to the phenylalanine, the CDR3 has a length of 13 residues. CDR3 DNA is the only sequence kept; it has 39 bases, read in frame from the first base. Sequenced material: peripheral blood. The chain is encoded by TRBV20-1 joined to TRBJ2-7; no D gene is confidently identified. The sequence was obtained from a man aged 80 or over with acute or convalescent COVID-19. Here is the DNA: TGCAGTGCTAGTCTGGTCAGTTCCTACGAGCAGTACTTC. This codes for CSASLVSSYEQYF.